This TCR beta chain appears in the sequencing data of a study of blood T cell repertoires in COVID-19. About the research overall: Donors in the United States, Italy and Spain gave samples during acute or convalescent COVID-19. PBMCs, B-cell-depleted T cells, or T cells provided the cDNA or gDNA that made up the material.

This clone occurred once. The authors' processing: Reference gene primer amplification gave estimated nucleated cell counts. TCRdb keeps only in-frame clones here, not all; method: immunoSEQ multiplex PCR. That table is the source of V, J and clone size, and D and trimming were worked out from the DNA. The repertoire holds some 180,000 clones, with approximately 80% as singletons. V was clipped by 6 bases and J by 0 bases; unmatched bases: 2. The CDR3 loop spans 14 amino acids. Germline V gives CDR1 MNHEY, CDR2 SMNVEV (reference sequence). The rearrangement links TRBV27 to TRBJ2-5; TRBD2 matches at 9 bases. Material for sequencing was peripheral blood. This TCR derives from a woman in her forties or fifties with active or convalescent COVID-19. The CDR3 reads CASRLAGNQETQYF. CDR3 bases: TGTGCCAGCAGACTAGCGGGTAACCAAGAGACCCAGTACTTC.